The clone carrying this TCR beta chain was found a few times. This sample's TCRbeta library carried unique molecular identifier barcodes. TCRdb passed the PCR reads through MiXCR, listing each CDR3 protein once. Among about 240,000 distinct CDR3 sequences listed, around 12% were seen once. The data derive from a study of T-cell reconstitution after alpha-beta-depleted transplantation in children. The CDR3 length is 16 residues. The V and J ends lost 3 bases and 5 bases, in that order; junction bases with no gene match: 11. Germline V lookup: CDR1 SEHNR, CDR2 FQNEAQ (reference sequence). V usage is TRBV7-9 and J usage is TRBJ2-5, with 8 bases aligning to TRBD1. Material: PBMCs from the stem cell graft donor, obtained from the stem cell graft. This sequence was found in a human donor who donated a stem cell graft to a child with acute lymphoblastic leukemia. The CDR3, as DNA: TGTGCCAGCAGCTTTTCAATTGTCAGGGGGCGCGAGACCCAGTACTTC. It is translated as CASSFSIVRGRETQYF.